Each of the 6 T cell receptor beta chains below was sequenced from the same sample in a study of shared clonotypes between healthy human individuals. Sequencing used immunoSEQ multiplex PCR; TCRdb keeps in-frame clones, though not all of them. The sample lists some 660,000 clones, 73% occurring once. Sequenced input: memory CD4+ T cells sorted from blood. Subset in this sample: CD45RA-negative fraction. All receptors derive from a woman aged 25 to 39 in good health.

The chain is built from TRBV7-9 and TRBJ2-5; D remains unclear. Trimming took 7 bases from V and 1 from J, leaving 13 bases between them. Germline loops: CDR1 SEHNR, CDR2 FQNEAQ (reference sequence). This CDR3 has 14 amino acids. CDR3 sequence: CASTPIVTQETQYF. CDR3 sequence (DNA): TGTGCCAGCACTCCTATAGTAACCCAAGAGACCCAGTACTTC.

This clone was seen a handful of times. The chain is built from TRBV5-1 and TRBJ1-1; 11 positions match TRBD1. This CDR3 contains 13 residues. Germline-derived CDR1 and CDR2 are SGHRS and YFSETQ. The V gene end was trimmed by 3 bases and the J gene end by 11 bases; junction bases not matched to a gene: 6. The CDR3 is CASSSDRGRGAFF. CDR3 bases: TGCGCCAGCAGCTCGGACAGGGGGCGCGGGGCTTTCTTT.

This rearrangement joins TRBV15 to TRBJ2-3, with a weak D call TRBD1 (6 bases). Trimming pared 2 bases from V and 5 bases from J, leaving 20 bases between. Germline values: CDR1 LNHNV, CDR2 YYDKDF (reference sequence). The CDR3 totals 17 residues. The CDR3 protein is CATSRHTIRRQVDTQYF. For the CDR3, the DNA is TGTGCCACCAGCAGACATACCATAAGGCGACAGGTAGATACGCAGTATTTT.

This clone was observed a few times. The chain uses TRBV19 and TRBJ1-5, with 10 bases lining up with TRBD1. J lost 3 bases, V lost 9 bases, and 5 bases had no gene match. CDR3 length: 14 amino acids. Germline CDR1 reads LNHDA; CDR2 reads SQIVND (reference sequence). In nucleotides, the CDR3 is TGTGCCAGCAGGACAGGGGGTAACAATCAGCCCCAGCATTTT. Amino acids: CASRTGGNNQPQHF.

The CDR3 region is CSVELAGTNQPQHF. CDR3 sequence (DNA): TGCAGCGTTGAATTGGCAGGGACCAATCAGCCCCAGCATTTT. The V and J genes are TRBV29-1 and TRBJ1-5, with D maybe TRBD1 (5 bases). This CDR3 contains 14 residues. CDR1 and CDR2 (germline): SQVTM, ANQGSEA. Trimming left V 2 bases short and J 3 bases short, with 11 bases between.

V and J are TRBV6-5 and TRBJ2-1; the D gene is possibly TRBD1 (7 bases). Germline V gene sequence: CDR1 MNHEY, CDR2 SVGAGI. Trimming stripped 6 bases from V and 7 bases from J, with 19 bases between. The CDR3 extends over 15 amino acids. This CDR3 is CASRWRGLLENEQFF. The CDR3 nucleotides are TGTGCCAGCAGGTGGAGGGGGCTTCTGGAAAATGAGCAGTTCTTC.